This TCR beta chain was identified during a study of T cell changes during pregnancy in multiple sclerosis. This table comes from immunoSEQ multiplex PCR, and its TCRdb copy is limited to in-frame clones, with some not included. The table records tens of thousands of clones, around 88% of them present only once. CDR1 is SGHAT, CDR2 FQDESV, per germline (reference sequence). V shed 10 bases and J 2 bases; nucleotides not matched to a gene: 13. There are 16 residues in the CDR3. The J gene is TRBJ1-1, the V gene TRBV11-1; TRBD1 matches at 10 bases. This receptor was taken from a female donor with multiple sclerosis, enrolled in a pregnancy study. The starting material was CD8+ T cells from peripheral blood mononuclear cells, obtained in the first trimester of pregnancy. The CDR3 protein is CATAGPGTGVNTEAFF. DNA of the CDR3: TGTGCCACCGCCGGGCCTGGGACAGGGGTTAACACTGAAGCTTTCTTT.